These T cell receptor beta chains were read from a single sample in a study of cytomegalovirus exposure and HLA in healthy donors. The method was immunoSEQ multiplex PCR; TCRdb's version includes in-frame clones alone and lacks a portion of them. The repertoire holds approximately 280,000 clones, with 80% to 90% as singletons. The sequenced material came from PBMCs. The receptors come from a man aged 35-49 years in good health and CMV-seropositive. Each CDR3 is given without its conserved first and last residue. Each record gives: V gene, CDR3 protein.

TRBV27 ASSLTTGDTEAF
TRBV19 ASSIIAGTTENEQF
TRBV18 ASSPLDRMRSTDTQY
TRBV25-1 ASSSRTDRYT
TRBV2 ASSYLGGSNQPQH
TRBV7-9 ASSRNTGELF
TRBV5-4 ASTDRAYSGNTIY
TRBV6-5 ASSWGQGRMETQY
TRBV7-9 ASSPSRRTSTDTQY
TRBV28 ASSLAGGPLSGELF
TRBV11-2 ASSLGRDRIYNEQF
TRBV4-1 ASSQDALARNEQF
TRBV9 ASSVGAGKYGYT
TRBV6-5 ASSRGHTSNEQF
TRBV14 ASSQDRDSSYEQY
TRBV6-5 ASSRGGAHYNEQF
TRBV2 ASSAGTSATNEQF
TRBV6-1 ASSEGGPYEQY
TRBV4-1 ASRPRSGELF
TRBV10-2 ASSSEGGTGELF
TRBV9 ASSVAGLKEQF
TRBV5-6 ASSGPGGYTGELF
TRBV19 ASSPTSGRTSYNEQF
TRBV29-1 SVGAREGYEQY
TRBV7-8 ASSYRTGGAYEQY
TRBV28 ASTKGFSGNTIY
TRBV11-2 ASSLGARGPAF
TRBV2 ASSEGQGGDQPQH
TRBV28 ASRPPARGEQY
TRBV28 ASSLPGQRSYEQY
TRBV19 ASSIGSYSNQPQH
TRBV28 ASSSGTDTQY
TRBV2 ASSPGVGANVLT
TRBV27 ASSFFGGISDEQY
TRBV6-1 ASKETGPALEAF
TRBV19 ASSYQGANTGELF
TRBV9 ASSETTPSNEQF
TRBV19 ASTGLGRFGIQY
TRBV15 ATSRDRAEGAIYGYT
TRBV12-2 ASRLPRRGKRYNEQF
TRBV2 AILTGTHTGELF
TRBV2 ASRQGTLVSTDTQY
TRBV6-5 ASSYGQGVDYGYT
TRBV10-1 ASSRGLAGQETQY
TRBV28 ASSPRTGSGNTIY
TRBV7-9 ASSLGLRGETQY
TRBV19 ASAPGQNYEQY
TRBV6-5 ASSSGGRAYNEQF
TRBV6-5 ASSYRDSYNYGYT
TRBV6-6 ASSYSRYEQY
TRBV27 ASSSTGTGVQPQH